This T cell receptor (beta chain) was obtained from a study of CD8 T cells in Susac syndrome. V was clipped by 7 bases and J by 3 bases, with 9 bases between them. CDR1 and CDR2 (germline): SQVTM, ANQGSEA. CDR3 length: 11 amino acids. The RNA input was roughly 0.45 to 1 ug, and it was reverse transcribed with random hexamers. Across 54 Vbeta and 13 Jbeta, TCR beta CDR3 was amplified with immunoSEQ multiplex PCR. TCRdb fed the immunoSEQ multiplex PCR reads into MiXCR, producing one record per CDR3 protein. The sample records 180,000 or so distinct CDR3 sequences, about 94% being singletons. Sequencing input: CD4+ T cells from PBMCs. This clonotype was sampled from a human donor in good health. V usage is TRBV29-1 and J usage is TRBJ1-2; D gene unclear. The CDR3 region is CSGDTYYGYTF. The DNA of the CDR3 is TGCAGCGGCGACACCTACTATGGCTACACCTTC.